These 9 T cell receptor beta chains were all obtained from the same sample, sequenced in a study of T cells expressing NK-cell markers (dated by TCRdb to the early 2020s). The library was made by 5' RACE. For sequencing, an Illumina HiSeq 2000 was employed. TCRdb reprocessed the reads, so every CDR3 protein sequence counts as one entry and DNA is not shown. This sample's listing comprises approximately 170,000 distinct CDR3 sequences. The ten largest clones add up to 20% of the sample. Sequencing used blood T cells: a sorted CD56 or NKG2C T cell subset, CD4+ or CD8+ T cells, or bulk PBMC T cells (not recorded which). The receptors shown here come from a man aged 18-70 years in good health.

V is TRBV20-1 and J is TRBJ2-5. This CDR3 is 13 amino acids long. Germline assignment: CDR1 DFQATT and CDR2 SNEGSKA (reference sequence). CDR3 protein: CSARDYLGETQYF.

Here the CDR3 reads CSARAGPFSGNTIYF. The chain links TRBV20-1 to TRBJ1-3; TCRdb's assignment of TRBD1 cannot be checked, as there is no DNA. The germline CDR1 and CDR2 sequences are DFQATT and SNEGSKA (reference sequence). CDR3 length equals 15 residues.

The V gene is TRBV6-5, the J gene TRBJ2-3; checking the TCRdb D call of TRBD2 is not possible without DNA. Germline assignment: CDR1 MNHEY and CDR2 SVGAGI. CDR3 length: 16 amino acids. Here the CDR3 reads CASSPLGPTLGDTQYF.

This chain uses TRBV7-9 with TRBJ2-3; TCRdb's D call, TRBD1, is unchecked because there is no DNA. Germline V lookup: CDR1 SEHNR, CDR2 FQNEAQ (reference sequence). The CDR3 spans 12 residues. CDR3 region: CASRQGTDTQYF.

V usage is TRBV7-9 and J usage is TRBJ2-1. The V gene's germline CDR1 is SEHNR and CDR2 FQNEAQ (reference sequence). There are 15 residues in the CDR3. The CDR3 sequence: CASSLVAVLFNEQFF.

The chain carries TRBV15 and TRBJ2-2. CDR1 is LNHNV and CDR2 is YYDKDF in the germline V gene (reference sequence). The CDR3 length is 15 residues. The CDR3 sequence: CATSRDSEEVGELFF.

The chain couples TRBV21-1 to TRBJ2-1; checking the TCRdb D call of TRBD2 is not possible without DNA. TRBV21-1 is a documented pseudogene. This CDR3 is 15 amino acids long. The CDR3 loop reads CASSKGGQRGNEQFF.

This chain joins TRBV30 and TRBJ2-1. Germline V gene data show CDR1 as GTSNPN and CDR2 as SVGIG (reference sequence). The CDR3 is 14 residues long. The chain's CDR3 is CAWSDEFSYNEQFF.

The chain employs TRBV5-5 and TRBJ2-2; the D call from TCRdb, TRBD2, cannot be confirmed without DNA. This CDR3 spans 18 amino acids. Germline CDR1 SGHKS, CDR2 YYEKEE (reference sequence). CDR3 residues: CASSPGTSGGTNTGELFF.